Presented here are 6 T cell receptor beta chains from one specimen sequenced in a study of neurological immune-mediated disorders. TCRdb fed the 5' RACE reads into MiXCR, producing one record per CDR3 protein. The profile shows fewer than 85,000 distinct CDR3 sequences, 3.9% of them singletons. The sequencing sample was made of PBMCs. These TCRs come from a man aged 25 to 45 with multiple sclerosis.

This clonotype was recorded at least ten times. The chain recombines TRBV13 with TRBJ1-2; 11 bases match TRBD1. V was pared by 6 bases and J by 4 bases, with 4 bases of the junction left unmatched. CDR3 size: 14 residues. Germline values: CDR1 PRHDT, CDR2 FYEKMQ (reference sequence). The CDR3, as DNA: TGTGCCAGCAGTCTGGACAGGGGGCTCTATGGCTACACCTTC. Its translation is CASSLDRGLYGYTF.

With respect to this clonotype: A much larger clone is a single base away; this may be a read error. The chain joins TRBV10-3 to TRBJ2-7; TRBD1 matches at 8 bases. The J call may not be correct, given that the DNA end is closer to TRBJ2-1. The CDR3 runs to 12 residues. Germline loops: CDR1 ENHRY, CDR2 SYGVKD. Written as DNA, the CDR3 is TGTGCCATCAGCGGGACAGGCGACGAGCAGTTCTTC. Its translation: CAISGTGDEQFF.

This clonotype was counted at least ten times. The gene calls are TRBV6-6 and TRBJ1-2; no definite D call. The germline CDR1 and CDR2 sequences are MNHNY and SVGAGI (reference sequence). The CDR3 spans 14 residues. V lost 0 bases to trimming and J lost 0 bases, with 5 bases between them. The CDR3: CASSYSTTNYGYTF. In DNA form, the CDR3 reads TGTGCCAGCAGTTACTCGACAACTAACTATGGCTACACCTTC.

Note on this clonotype: Just one base apart from a much larger clone, this may be a read error. This sequence joins TRBV6-5 and TRBJ2-7; no definite D call. CDR1 is MNHEY, CDR2 SVGAGI, per germline. The CDR3 has 13 amino acids. Here the CDR3 reads CATSYLLGYEQYF. CDR3 in DNA: TGTGCCACCAGTTACTTATTAGGATACGAGCAGTACTTC.

The V call is TRBV7-2, the J call TRBJ2-1; 8 nucleotides agree with TRBD1. V shed 4 bases, J shed 7 bases, and the junction held 6 bases outside the gene matches. The CDR3 is made up of 14 amino acids. Germline CDR1 SGHTA, CDR2 FQGNSA. The DNA of the CDR3 is TGTGCCAGCAGCTCCGGACAGGGACGAAATGAGCAGTTCTTC. Its translation is CASSSGQGRNEQFF.

This clonotype has a count of ten or more. The chain combines TRBV5-1 with TRBJ2-3; perhaps D is TRBD1 or TRBD2 (5 bases each). Per the germline V gene, CDR1 is SGHRS and CDR2 is YFSETQ. Trimming removed 1 base at V and 4 bases at J, with 13 bases between. The CDR3 is 15 residues long. Here the CDR3 reads CASSLSRLGADTQYF. For the CDR3, the DNA is TGCGCCAGCAGCTTGTCTAGATTGGGGGCAGATACGCAGTATTTT.